This TCR beta chain was recovered during a study of beta chain features in type 1 diabetes. Expressed TCRB transcripts were sequenced because the isolated RNA had all been reverse transcribed beforehand. TCRdb's table, derived via immunoSEQ multiplex PCR, lists solely in-frame clones and lacks some. The table has more than 300,000 clones, roughly 9% seen once. Trimming cost V 4 bases and J 8 bases, with 17 bases left between them. This CDR3 is 15 amino acids long. Germline CDR1 is SGHTA and CDR2 is FQGNSA. Blood was drawn once from each donor into heparinised tubes. The draws averaged about 0.11 L. The authors sorted CD4+ naive, central memory, regulatory and stem cell-like memory cells via CD45RO/CCR7/CD25/CD127/CD95/CD27. Of note for this clone: Its antigen is not known.

Study outcomes and limitations: TCRB CDR3 length was moderately but significantly reduced in all four CD4+ subsets of Type 1 diabetes patients. Type 1 diabetes patients had VDJ junctions that carried fewer insertions and more deletions.

The specimen sequenced was central memory CD4+ T cells from blood. V is TRBV7-2 and J is TRBJ1-4, with D tentatively TRBD1 (5 bases). The TCR comes from a young man with type 1 diabetes. CDR3 residues: CASSSPGALGEKLFF. The CDR3 DNA follows: TGTGCCAGCAGCTCCCCCGGGGCCTTGGGGGAAAAACTGTTTTTT.